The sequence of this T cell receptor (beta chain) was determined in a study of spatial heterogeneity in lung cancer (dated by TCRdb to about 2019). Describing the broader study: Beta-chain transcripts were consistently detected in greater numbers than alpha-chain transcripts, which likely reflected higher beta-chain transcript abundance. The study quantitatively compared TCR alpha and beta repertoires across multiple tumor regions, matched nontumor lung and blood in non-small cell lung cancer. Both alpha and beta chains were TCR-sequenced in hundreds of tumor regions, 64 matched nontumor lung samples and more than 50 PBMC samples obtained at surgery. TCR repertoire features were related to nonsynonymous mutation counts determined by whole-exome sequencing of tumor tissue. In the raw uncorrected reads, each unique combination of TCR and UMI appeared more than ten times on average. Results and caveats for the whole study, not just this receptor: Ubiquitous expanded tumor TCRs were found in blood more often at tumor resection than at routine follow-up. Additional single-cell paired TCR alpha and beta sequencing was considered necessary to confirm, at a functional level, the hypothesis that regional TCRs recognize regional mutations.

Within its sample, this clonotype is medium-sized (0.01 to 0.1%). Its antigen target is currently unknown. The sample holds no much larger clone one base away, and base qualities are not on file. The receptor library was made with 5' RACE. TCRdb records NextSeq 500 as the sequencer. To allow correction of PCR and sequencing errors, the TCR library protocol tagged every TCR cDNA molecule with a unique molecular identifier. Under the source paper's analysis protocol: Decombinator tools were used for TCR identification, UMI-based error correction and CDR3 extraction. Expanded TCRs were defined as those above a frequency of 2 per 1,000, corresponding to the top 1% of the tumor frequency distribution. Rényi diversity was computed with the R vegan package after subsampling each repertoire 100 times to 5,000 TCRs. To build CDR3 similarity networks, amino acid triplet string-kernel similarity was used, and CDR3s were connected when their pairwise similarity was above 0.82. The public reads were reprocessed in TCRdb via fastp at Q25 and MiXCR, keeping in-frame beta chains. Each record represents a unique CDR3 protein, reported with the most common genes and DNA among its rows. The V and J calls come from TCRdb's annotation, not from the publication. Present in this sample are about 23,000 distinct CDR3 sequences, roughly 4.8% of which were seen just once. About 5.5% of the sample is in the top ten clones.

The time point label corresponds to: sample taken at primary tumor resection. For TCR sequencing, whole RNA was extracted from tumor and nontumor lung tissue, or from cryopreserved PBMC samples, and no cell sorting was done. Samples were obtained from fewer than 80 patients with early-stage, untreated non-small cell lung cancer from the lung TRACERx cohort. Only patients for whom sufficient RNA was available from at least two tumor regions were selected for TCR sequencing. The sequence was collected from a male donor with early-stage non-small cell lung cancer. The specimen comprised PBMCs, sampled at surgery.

The DNA reads TGTGCCAGCAGCATATCCGGGACTACCCAAGAGACCCAGTACTTC. The encoded protein is CASSISGTTQETQYF. The receptor chain draws on TRBV7-9 and TRBJ2-5, with TRBD2 identical over 7 junction bases. The V end gives up 5 bases and the J end 1 base, leaving 7 bases in the junction not matched to a gene. Reading from cysteine to phenylalanine, the CDR3 counts 15 amino acids. Only the CDR3 portion is preserved as DNA: 45 bases, with reading frame beginning at the first base. Looking up the germline V gene (reference sequence) yields CDR1 SEHNR and CDR2 FQNEAQ.